These 9 T cell receptor beta chains originate from one sample sequenced in a study of CXCR3-negative and CXCR3-positive naive CD8 T cells. Via 5' RACE with UMI labels, TRB cDNA libraries were prepared. Using the 5' RACE reads, TCRdb records one entry per CDR3 protein without DNA. The sample has 75,000 to 95,000 distinct CDR3 sequences. The sample comprised naive CXCR3- CD8+ T cells from blood. Subset in this sample: CD45RO-CCR7+CD27+CD95- naive CD8+ T cells lacking CXCR3 (TNR3-). The receptors were gathered from a human donor in good health. Some clones in this sample may be carry-over from other donors' samples.

V and J are TRBV14 and TRBJ1-1; TCRdb returns TRBD1, unconfirmable since there is no DNA. The CDR3 length is 16 residues. The germline V gene encodes CDR1 SGHDN and CDR2 FVKESK. Here the CDR3 reads CASSQEPGGKNTEAFF.

The chain uses TRBV29-1 and TRBJ2-1; absent DNA, TCRdb's TRBD2 call cannot be checked. Germline CDR1 and CDR2: SQVTM and ANQGSEA. The length of the CDR3 is 13 residues. Here the CDR3 reads CSVGLADYNEQFF.

The J gene is TRBJ2-7, the V gene TRBV6-6; TCRdb gives TRBD2 as the D gene, but with no DNA this cannot be confirmed. The CDR3 totals 18 residues. Germline-derived CDR1 and CDR2 are MNHNY and SVGAGI (reference sequence). CDR3 residues: CASSFGTSGSPGAYEQYF.

The chain recombines TRBV7-9 with TRBJ2-7; TCRdb designates TRBD2, a call that cannot be tested without DNA. Germline assignment: CDR1 SEHNR and CDR2 FQNEAQ (reference sequence). The CDR3 runs to 19 residues. CDR3 region: CASSLVWGKESGNTYEQYF. The variable domain in full, completed from reference TRBV7-9 and TRBJ2-7, reads DTGVSQNPRHKITKRGQNVTFRCDPISEHNRLYWYRQTLGQGPEFLTYFQNEAQLEKSRLLSDRFSAERPKGSFSTLEIQRTEQGDSAMYLCASSLVWGKESGNTYEQYFGPGTRLTVT.

CDR3 loop: CASSLTVPDTQYF. V gene TRBV7-3 combines with J gene TRBJ2-3. This CDR3 comprises 13 residues. Germline CDR1 SGHTA, CDR2 FQGTGA.

The J gene is TRBJ2-3, the V gene TRBV6-5; TCRdb outputs TRBD2, but without DNA this stays unchecked. The CDR3 is made up of 19 amino acids. CDR1 is MNHEY and CDR2 is SVGAGI in the germline V gene. This CDR3 reads CASSYLSWTSGSRGDTQYF.

The rearrangement joins TRBV4-3 to TRBJ2-1. Germline V gene data show CDR1 as LGHNA and CDR2 as YSLEER. The CDR3 has 17 residues. The CDR3 sequence is CASSQDFSGNSYNEQFF.

V and J are TRBV20-1 and TRBJ1-1; the D gene TCRdb calls, TRBD1, cannot be checked with no DNA. Germline CDR1 and CDR2: DFQATT and SNEGSKA (reference sequence). The CDR3 runs 15 residues. CDR3 residues: CSAPMDRDYWTEAFF.

The chain has TRBV4-1 and TRBJ2-5; there is no DNA to check the TCRdb D call of TRBD2. The germline V gene encodes CDR1 MGHRA and CDR2 YSYEKL. There are 16 residues in the CDR3. This CDR3 is CASSQGGAGPEETQYF.